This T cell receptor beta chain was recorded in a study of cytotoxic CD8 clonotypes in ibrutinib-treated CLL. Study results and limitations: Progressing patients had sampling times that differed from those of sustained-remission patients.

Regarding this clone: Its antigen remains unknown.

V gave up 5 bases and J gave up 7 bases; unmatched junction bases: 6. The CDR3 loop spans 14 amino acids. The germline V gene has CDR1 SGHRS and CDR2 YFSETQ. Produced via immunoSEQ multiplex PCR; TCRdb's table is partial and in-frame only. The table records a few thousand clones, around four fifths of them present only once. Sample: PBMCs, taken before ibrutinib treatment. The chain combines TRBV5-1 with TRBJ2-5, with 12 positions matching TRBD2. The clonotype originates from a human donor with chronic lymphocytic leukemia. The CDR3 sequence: CASRRTSGERTQYF. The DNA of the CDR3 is TGCGCCAGCAGGAGGACTAGCGGGGAACGGACCCAGTACTTC.